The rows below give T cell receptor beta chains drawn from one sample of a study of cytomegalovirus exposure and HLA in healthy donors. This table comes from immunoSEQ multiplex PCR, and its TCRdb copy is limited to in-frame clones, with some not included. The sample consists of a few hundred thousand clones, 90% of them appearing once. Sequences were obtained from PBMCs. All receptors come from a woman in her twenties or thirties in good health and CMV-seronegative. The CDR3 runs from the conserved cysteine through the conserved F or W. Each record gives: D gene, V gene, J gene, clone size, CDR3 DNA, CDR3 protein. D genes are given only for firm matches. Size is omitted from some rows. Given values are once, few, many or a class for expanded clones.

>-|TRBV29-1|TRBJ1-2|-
TGCAGCGTTGGGTCAGGGAGGCTCGACTATGGCTACACCTTC
CSVGSGRLDYGYTF
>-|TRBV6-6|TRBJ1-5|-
TGTGCCAGCAGTTCAGGACACAACAATCAGCCCCAGCATTTT
CASSSGHNNQPQHF
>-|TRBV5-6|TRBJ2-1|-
TGTGCCAGCAGCTTAGTAAGCAGGGTCAATGAGCAGTTCTTC
CASSLVSRVNEQFF
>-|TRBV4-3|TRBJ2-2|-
TGCGCCAGCAGCCAAGTAGTAGATCAGGAGCTGTTTTTT
CASSQVVDQELFF
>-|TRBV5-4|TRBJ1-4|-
TGTGCCAGCAGCAAGGGTAACAGTAATGAAAAACTGTTTTTT
CASSKGNSNEKLFF
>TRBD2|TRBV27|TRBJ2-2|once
TGTGCCAGCACCGTAGCGGGAGGGGTGAACACCGGGGAGCTGTTTTTT
CASTVAGGVNTGELFF
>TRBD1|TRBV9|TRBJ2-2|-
TGTGCCAGCAGCGTGGGACAGGGGCCCGGGGAGCTGTTTTTT
CASSVGQGPGELFF
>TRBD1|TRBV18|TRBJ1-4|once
TGTGCCAGCCGTCCGGGACAGGGCTTTGAAAAACTGTTTTTT
CASRPGQGFEKLFF
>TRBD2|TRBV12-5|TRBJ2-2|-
TGTGCTAGTGGCTACAGCGGGAGGGCCGCCGGGGAGCTGTTTTTT
CASGYSGRAAGELFF
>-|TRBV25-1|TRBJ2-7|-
TGTGCCAGCAGTGAATGGGGGCAGTTCTACGAGCAGTACTTC
CASSEWGQFYEQYF
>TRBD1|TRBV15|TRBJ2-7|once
TGTGCCACCAGCAGAGATGAGACAGGGTCTTACGAGCAGTACTTC
CATSRDETGSYEQYF
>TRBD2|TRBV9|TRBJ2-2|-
TGTGCCAGCAGCCCTACTTCTAGCGGGGCCACCGGGGAGCTGTTTTTT
CASSPTSSGATGELFF
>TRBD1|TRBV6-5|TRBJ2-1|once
TGTGCCAGCATTCCGGGACAGGGGGTACATGAGCAGTTCTTC
CASIPGQGVHEQFF
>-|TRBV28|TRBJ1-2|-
TGTGCCAGCAGTTGGGCAGGTGATGGCTACACCTTC
CASSWAGDGYTF
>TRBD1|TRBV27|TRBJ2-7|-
TGTGCCAGCAGTTCCCCGGACAGGGCCCTCTACGAGCAGTACTTC
CASSSPDRALYEQYF
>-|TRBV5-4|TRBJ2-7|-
TGTGCCAGCAGCAAACCCGGGACTGGACCCTACGAGCAGTACTTC
CASSKPGTGPYEQYF
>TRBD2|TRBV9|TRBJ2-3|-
TGTGCCAGCAGCGTAGCGGGGGGTGGACTAACCTCTAGCACAGATACGCAGTATTTT
CASSVAGGGLTSSTDTQYF
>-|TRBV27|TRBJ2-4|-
TGTGCCAGCAATGCCCAGGGACATAGAAACATTCAGTACTTC
CASNAQGHRNIQYF
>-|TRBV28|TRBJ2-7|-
TGTGCCAGCAGTTGGGACCCTACCTACGAGCAGTACTTC
CASSWDPTYEQYF
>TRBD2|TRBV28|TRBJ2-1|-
TGTGCCAGCAGTATACTAGCGAGGAGCTCCTACAATGAGCAGTTCTTC
CASSILARSSYNEQFF
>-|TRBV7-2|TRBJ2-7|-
TGTGCCAGCAGCTTACTAGTCGGATCCTACGAGCAGTACTTC
CASSLLVGSYEQYF